Sequencing of this T cell receptor beta chain was carried out in a study of T cells after yellow fever vaccination. Study-level points and caveats: Researchers noted that a small share of clonotypes showed up in both CD4 and CD8 compartments.

This clonotype showed up just a few times. The antigen remains unidentified. TCRdb analysed the 5' RACE reads with MiXCR anew, one entry per CDR3 protein. The sample comprises a few hundred thousand distinct CDR3 sequences, 10% to 15% of which are singletons, and around 0.55% rests with the top ten. CDR1 is MRHNA, CDR2 SNTAGT, per germline. With 7 bases clipped from V and 6 bases from J, the junction kept 6 bases outside the gene matches. The CDR3 spans 14 residues. This TCR came from a man younger than 40 who received the YFV17D yellow fever vaccine. The sample here was CD4+ T cells sorted from PBMCs, taken 45 days after the yellow fever booster vaccination. This rearrangement joins TRBV6-4 to TRBJ2-2; 9 bases are a match to TRBD2. Written as DNA, the CDR3 is TGTGCCAGCATAATAGCGGGAGAAGCCGGGGAGCTGTTTTTT. Translation: CASIIAGEAGELFF.